One T cell receptor beta chain is described in this entry. V lost 0 bases to trimming and J lost 4 bases; unmatched junction nucleotides: 11. Germline lookup yields CDR1 SGDLS and CDR2 YYNGEE. The CDR3 loop spans 20 amino acids. The repertoire was sequenced with immunoSEQ multiplex PCR; TCRdb's copy has only in-frame clones and lacks some. The sample lists about 100,000 clones, 85% to 95% occurring once. This entry comes from a study of T cell changes during pregnancy in multiple sclerosis. The chain has TRBV9 and TRBJ2-6; 12 bases line up with TRBD2. The origin of this receptor is a female donor with multiple sclerosis, enrolled in a pregnancy study. The material was peripheral blood, obtained after pregnancy. The CDR3 protein is CASSVGRTSGITAGANVLTF. CDR3 coding DNA: TGTGCCAGCAGCGTAGGGAGGACTAGCGGGATTACGGCCGGGGCCAACGTCCTGACTTTC.